The clone carrying this T cell receptor beta chain has only a few counts. Using immunoSEQ multiplex PCR, the repertoire was profiled, and TCRdb retains in-frame clones only, with some absent. The sample holds around 19,000 clones, under 55% seen once. The record originates from a study of radiation and T cells in renal cell carcinoma. V lost 6 bases, J lost 5 bases, and 11 bases lay in between. Germline V gene data show CDR1 as SGHTA and CDR2 as FQGNSA. The CDR3 is made up of 13 amino acids. Documented treatment: 15 Gy SBRT to primary tumor, nephrectomy 4 weeks later. The material sequenced was tumor tissue, taken from a patient whose treatment included radiotherapy and nephrectomy. The chain has TRBV7-2 and TRBJ1-5; weak D call: TRBD1 (6 bases). The sequence came from a man aged 45 to 65 with renal cell carcinoma. The CDR3 loop is CASSPQGDQPQHF. The CDR3, as DNA: TGTGCCAGCAGTCCACAGGGAGATCAGCCCCAGCATTTT.